Listed below are T cell receptor beta chains from one sample, sequenced in a study of cytomegalovirus exposure and HLA in healthy donors. Using immunoSEQ multiplex PCR, the repertoire was profiled, and TCRdb retains in-frame clones only, with some absent. Found here are 65,000 to 95,000 clones, about 81% of them singletons; the top ten hold 9.5% to 15%. Input material: PBMCs. The receptors come from a man between 65 and 79 years old in good health and CMV-seronegative. CDR3s include the opening cysteine and the closing phenylalanine or tryptophan. The order of the fields is D gene, J gene, clone size, V gene, CDR3 protein, CDR3 DNA. A D gene is named only where the DNA matches it firmly. Clone sizes are given selectively: once, few, many, or a class where the clone is expanded.

D: TRBD1
J: TRBJ2-7
size: -
V: TRBV6-6
CDR3: CASTLGQESYEQYF
DNA: TGTGCCAGCACCCTGGGACAGGAGTCCTACGAGCAGTACTTC

D: -
J: TRBJ2-5
size: -
V: TRBV30
CDR3: CAWNQGQETQYF
DNA: TGTGCCTGGAATCAGGGTCAAGAGACCCAGTACTTC

D: -
J: TRBJ1-5
size: -
V: TRBV10-1
CDR3: CASSEWNRGNNQPQHF
DNA: TGCGCCAGCAGTGAGTGGAATCGGGGTAACAATCAGCCCCAGCATTTT

D: -
J: TRBJ1-5
size: few
V: TRBV5-6
CDR3: CASSLFQGLDQPQHF
DNA: TGTGCCAGCAGCTTGTTCCAGGGTCTAGATCAGCCCCAGCATTTT

D: -
J: TRBJ1-6
size: once
V: TRBV7-2
CDR3: CASSLSLGLNSPLHF
DNA: TGTGCCAGCAGCTTATCGTTGGGGCTTAATTCACCCCTCCACTTT

D: -
J: TRBJ2-5
size: -
V: TRBV28
CDR3: CASSLRTVLYF
DNA: TGTGCCAGCAGTTTGAGGACAGTCTTGTACTTC

D: TRBD2
J: TRBJ2-7
size: -
V: TRBV5-1
CDR3: CASSLDGGVAGLSYEQYF
DNA: TGCGCCAGCAGCTTGGACGGAGGAGTAGCGGGATTATCCTACGAGCAGTACTTC

D: -
J: TRBJ1-1
size: -
V: TRBV7-9
CDR3: CASSLEAETEPFF
DNA: TGTGCCAGCAGCTTAGAGGCAGAGACTGAACCTTTCTTT

D: -
J: TRBJ1-6
size: -
V: TRBV7-9
CDR3: CASSLEGSSPLHF
DNA: TGTGCCAGCAGCTTAGAAGGGAGTTCACCCCTCCACTTT

D: -
J: TRBJ1-5
size: -
V: TRBV7-2
CDR3: CASSLASGGNQPQHF
DNA: TGTGCCAGCAGCTTAGCTAGCGGGGGCAATCAGCCCCAGCATTTT

D: -
J: TRBJ2-5
size: -
V: TRBV6-1
CDR3: CASSTGPVGFETQYF
DNA: TGTGCCAGCAGCACAGGGCCAGTAGGGTTTGAGACCCAGTACTTC

D: TRBD1
J: TRBJ2-3
size: -
V: TRBV7-2
CDR3: CASSPRTGGSDTQYF
DNA: TGTGCCAGCAGCCCGAGGACAGGGGGCTCAGATACGCAGTATTTT

D: TRBD1
J: TRBJ2-3
size: -
V: TRBV6-5
CDR3: CASSSPGQGKDTQYF
DNA: TGTGCCAGCAGTTCCCCGGGACAGGGAAAAGATACGCAGTATTTT

D: -
J: TRBJ1-2
size: once
V: TRBV30
CDR3: CAWRSRWGYTF
DNA: TGTGCCTGGAGGTCCCGGTGGGGCTACACCTTC

D: TRBD1
J: TRBJ2-2
size: -
V: TRBV7-9
CDR3: CASSQISPRGRGELFF
DNA: TGTGCCAGCAGCCAGATCTCTCCCAGGGGGAGAGGGGAGCTGTTTTTT

D: -
J: TRBJ1-2
size: once
V: TRBV10-3
CDR3: CAISESGYGYTF
DNA: TGTGCCATCAGTGAAAGCGGCTATGGCTACACCTTC

D: -
J: TRBJ1-5
size: few
V: TRBV7-6
CDR3: CASSQLAGDNQPQHF
DNA: TGTGCCAGCAGTCAACTTGCAGGGGACAATCAGCCCCAGCATTTT

D: -
J: TRBJ2-2
size: -
V: TRBV9
CDR3: CASSLPGRELFF
DNA: TGTGCCAGCAGCCTTCCCGGGAGAGAGCTGTTTTTT

D: -
J: TRBJ2-5
size: -
V: TRBV25-1
CDR3: CASSSRPSQETQYF
DNA: TGTGCCAGCAGTAGCAGGCCTTCCCAAGAGACCCAGTACTTC

D: -
J: TRBJ1-1
size: -
V: TRBV13
CDR3: CASSTGWDTEAFF
DNA: TGTGCCAGCAGCACAGGGTGGGACACTGAAGCTTTCTTT

D: TRBD1
J: TRBJ1-1
size: -
V: TRBV13
CDR3: CASSAAITGGTEAFF
DNA: TGTGCCAGCAGCGCCGCAATAACAGGGGGCACTGAAGCTTTCTTT

D: -
J: TRBJ2-2
size: -
V: TRBV5-1
CDR3: CASSLATLGGELFF
DNA: TGCGCCAGCAGCTTGGCGACTTTGGGCGGGGAGCTGTTTTTT

D: -
J: TRBJ2-3
size: -
V: TRBV4-2
CDR3: CASSQDFSWGGRTDTQYF
DNA: TGTGCCAGCAGCCAAGACTTTTCGTGGGGGGGCAGGACAGATACGCAGTATTTT

D: -
J: TRBJ2-3
size: once
V: TRBV7-2
CDR3: CASSLGPSTDTQYF
DNA: TGTGCCAGCAGCTTAGGGCCTAGCACAGATACGCAGTATTTT

D: -
J: TRBJ1-1
size: -
V: TRBV30
CDR3: CAWSAQVSMNTEAFF
DNA: TGTGCCTGGAGTGCACAGGTCTCCATGAACACTGAAGCTTTCTTT

D: -
J: TRBJ1-2
size: -
V: TRBV25-1
CDR3: CASSRGQNYGYTF
DNA: TGTGCCAGCAGCCGAGGACAGAACTATGGCTACACCTTC

D: TRBD1
J: TRBJ1-2
size: -
V: TRBV30
CDR3: CAYTGAPYYGYTF
DNA: TGTGCCTATACAGGGGCCCCCTACTATGGCTACACCTTC

D: -
J: TRBJ1-2
size: once
V: TRBV6-1
CDR3: CASSEGTVYGYTF
DNA: TGTGCCAGCAGTGAAGGGACAGTCTATGGCTACACCTTC

D: -
J: TRBJ1-1
size: -
V: TRBV27
CDR3: CASSLSLNTEAFF
DNA: TGTGCCAGCAGTTTAAGCTTGAACACTGAAGCTTTCTTT

D: -
J: TRBJ1-1
size: -
V: TRBV5-6
CDR3: CASSYEAEAFF
DNA: TGTGCCAGCAGCTACGAGGCTGAAGCTTTCTTT

D: -
J: TRBJ1-1
size: -
V: TRBV25-1
CDR3: CASGEQVGDTEAFF
DNA: TGTGCCAGCGGAGAACAGGTAGGGGACACTGAAGCTTTCTTT

D: -
J: TRBJ1-1
size: -
V: TRBV10-1
CDR3: CASSSGTGNSVAEAFF
DNA: TGCGCCAGCAGTTCCGGAACAGGCAATTCCGTCGCTGAAGCTTTCTTT

D: -
J: TRBJ1-6
size: -
V: TRBV5-1
CDR3: CASSPRLEGPRDSPLHF
DNA: TGCGCCAGCAGCCCCCGGCTTGAGGGTCCACGGGATTCACCCCTCCACTTT